The text below deals with one TCR beta chain. Generated by immunoSEQ multiplex PCR, the TCRdb table keeps only in-frame clones and is missing some. The sample contains roughly 150,000 clones, over 90% of which appear only once. Trimming cost V 4 bases and J 10 bases, with 17 bases left between them. Germline values: CDR1 WSHSY, CDR2 SAAADI. CDR3 size: 14 residues. These data originate in a study of control samples from healthy donors and cancer patients. The sequenced sample consisted of blood. This sequence originates from a man in his fifties in good health. The V call is TRBV10-2, the J call TRBJ2-1; TRBD2 is a possible D gene (6 bases). The chain's CDR3 is CASSGISGGGEQFF. CDR3 sequence (DNA): TGCGCCAGCAGTGGGATTAGCGGAGGAGGGGAGCAGTTCTTC.